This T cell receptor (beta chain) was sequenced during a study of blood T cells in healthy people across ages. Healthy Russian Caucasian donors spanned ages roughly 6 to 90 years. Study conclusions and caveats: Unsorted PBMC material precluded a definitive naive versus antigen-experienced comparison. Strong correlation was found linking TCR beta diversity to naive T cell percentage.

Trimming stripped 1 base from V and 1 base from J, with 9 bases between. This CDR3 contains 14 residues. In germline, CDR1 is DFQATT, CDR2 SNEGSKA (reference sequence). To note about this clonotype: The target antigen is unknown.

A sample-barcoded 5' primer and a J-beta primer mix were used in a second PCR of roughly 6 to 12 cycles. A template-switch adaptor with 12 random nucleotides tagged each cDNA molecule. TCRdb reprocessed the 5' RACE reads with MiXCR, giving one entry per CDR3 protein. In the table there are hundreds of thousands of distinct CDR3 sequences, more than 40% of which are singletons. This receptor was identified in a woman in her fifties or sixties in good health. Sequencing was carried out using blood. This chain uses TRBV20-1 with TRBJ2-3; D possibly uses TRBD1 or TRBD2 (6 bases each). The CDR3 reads CSARVGGGTDTQYF. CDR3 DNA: TGCAGTGCTAGAGTCGGGGGCGGCACAGATACGCAGTATTTT.